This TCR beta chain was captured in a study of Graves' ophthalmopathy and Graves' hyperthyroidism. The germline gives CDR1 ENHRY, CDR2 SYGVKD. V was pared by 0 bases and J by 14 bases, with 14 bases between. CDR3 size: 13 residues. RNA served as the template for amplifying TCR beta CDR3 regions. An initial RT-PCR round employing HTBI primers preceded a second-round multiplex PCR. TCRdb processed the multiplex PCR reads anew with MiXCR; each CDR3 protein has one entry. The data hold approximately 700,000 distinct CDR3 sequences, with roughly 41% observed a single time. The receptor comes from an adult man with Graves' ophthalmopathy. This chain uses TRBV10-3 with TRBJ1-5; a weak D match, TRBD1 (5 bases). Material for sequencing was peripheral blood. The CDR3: CAISESWEGNEHF. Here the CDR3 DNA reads TGTGCCATCAGTGAGTCCTGGGAGGGGAATGAGCATTTT.